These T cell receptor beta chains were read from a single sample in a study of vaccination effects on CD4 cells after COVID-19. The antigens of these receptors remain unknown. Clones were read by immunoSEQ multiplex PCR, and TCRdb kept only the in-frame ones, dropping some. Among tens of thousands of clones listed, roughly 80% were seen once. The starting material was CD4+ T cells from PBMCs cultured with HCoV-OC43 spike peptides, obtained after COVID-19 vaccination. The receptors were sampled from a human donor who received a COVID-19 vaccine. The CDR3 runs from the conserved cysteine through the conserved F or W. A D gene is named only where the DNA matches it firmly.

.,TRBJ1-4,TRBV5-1,CASSLVGRREGEKLFF
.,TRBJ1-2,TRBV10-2,CASSPDRTGYTF
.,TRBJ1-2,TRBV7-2,CASSFGDGVYGYTF
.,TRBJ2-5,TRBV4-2,CASSQDRASAETQYF
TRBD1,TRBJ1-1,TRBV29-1,CSVRQGNTEAFF
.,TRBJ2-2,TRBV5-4,CASSPQRSTGELFF
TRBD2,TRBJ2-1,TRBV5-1,CASSSQGVAGGRSYNEQFF
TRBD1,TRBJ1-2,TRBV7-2,CASSGRQGAGGYTF
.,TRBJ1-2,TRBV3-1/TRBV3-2,CASSRPGTTSYGYTF
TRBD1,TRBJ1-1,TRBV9,CASSEGTDKTRNTEAFF
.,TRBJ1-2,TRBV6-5,CASTLTETNYGYTF
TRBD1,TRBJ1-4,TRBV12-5,CASGLVQGANLEKLFF